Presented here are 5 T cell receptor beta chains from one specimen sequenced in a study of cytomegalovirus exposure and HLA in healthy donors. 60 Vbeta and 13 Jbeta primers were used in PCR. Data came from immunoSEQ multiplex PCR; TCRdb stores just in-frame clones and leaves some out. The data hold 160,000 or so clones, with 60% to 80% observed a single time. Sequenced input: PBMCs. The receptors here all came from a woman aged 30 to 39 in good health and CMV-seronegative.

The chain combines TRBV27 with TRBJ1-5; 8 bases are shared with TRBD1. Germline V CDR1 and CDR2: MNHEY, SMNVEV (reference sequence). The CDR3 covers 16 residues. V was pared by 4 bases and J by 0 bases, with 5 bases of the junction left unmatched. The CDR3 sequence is CASSSGQAHSNQPQHF. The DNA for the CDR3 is TGTGCCAGCAGTTCGGGACAGGCCCATAGCAATCAGCCCCAGCATTTT.

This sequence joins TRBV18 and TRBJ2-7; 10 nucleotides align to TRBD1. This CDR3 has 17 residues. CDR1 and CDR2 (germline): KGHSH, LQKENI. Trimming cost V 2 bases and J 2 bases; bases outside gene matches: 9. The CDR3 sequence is CASSPGTDRGSPYEQYF. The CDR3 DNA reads TGTGCCAGCTCACCAGGGACGGACAGGGGGTCCCCCTACGAGCAGTACTTC. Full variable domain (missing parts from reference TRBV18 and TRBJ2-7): NAGVMQNPRHLVRRRGQEARLRCSPMKGHSHVYWYRQLPEEGLKFMVYLQKENIIDESGMPKERFSAEFPKEGPSILRIQQVVRGDSAAYFCASSPGTDRGSPYEQYFGPGTRLTVT.

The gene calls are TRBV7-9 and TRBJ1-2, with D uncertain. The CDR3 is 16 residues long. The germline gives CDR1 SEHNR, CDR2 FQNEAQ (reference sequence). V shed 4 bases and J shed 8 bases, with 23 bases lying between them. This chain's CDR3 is CASSSLRRVGSSGYTF. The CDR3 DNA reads TGTGCCAGCAGCTCCCTACGTCGGGTCGGGAGTAGCGGCTACACCTTC.

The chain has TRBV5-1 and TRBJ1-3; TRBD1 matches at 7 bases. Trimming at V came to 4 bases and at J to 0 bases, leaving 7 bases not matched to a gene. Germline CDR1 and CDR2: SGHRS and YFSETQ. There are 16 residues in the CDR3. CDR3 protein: CASSPRQGLSGNTIYF. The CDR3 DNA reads TGCGCCAGCAGCCCACGACAGGGCCTCTCTGGAAACACCATATATTTT. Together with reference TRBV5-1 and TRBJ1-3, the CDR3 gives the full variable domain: KAGVTQTPRYLIKTRGQQVTLSCSPISGHRSVSWYQQTPGQGLQFLFEYFSETQRNKGNFPGRFSGRQFSNSRSEMNVSTLELGDSALYLCASSPRQGLSGNTIYFGEGSWLTVV.

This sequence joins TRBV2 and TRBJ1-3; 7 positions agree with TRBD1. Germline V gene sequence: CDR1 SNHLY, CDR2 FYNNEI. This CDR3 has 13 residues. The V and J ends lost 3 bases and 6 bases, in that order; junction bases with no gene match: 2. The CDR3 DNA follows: TGTGCCAGCAGTGAGACAGGGAAAAACACCATATATTTT. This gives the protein CASSETGKNTIYF.